One sample yielded the 11 T cell receptor beta chains listed below, sequenced in a study of blood T cell repertoires in COVID-19. Measured with immunoSEQ multiplex PCR; TCRdb has only the in-frame clones, and not every one. Of under 250,000 clones listed, roughly 80% were seen once; the top ten hold about 2.4%. Sequenced: peripheral blood. The receptor source for this set is an older woman with acute or convalescent COVID-19.

Regarding this clone: Other DNA sequences from this sample encode an identical CDR3 as well. This chain connects TRBV4-2 to TRBJ2-7, with 13 bases matching TRBD2. Germline V lookup: CDR1 LGHNA, CDR2 YNFKEQ. The J segment lost 3 bases and the V segment lost 3 bases, leaving 2 bases of the junction unmatched. The CDR3 extends over 15 amino acids. The CDR3 nucleotides are TGTGCCAGCAGCCAGGGGACTAGCGGGGTCTACGAGCAGTACTTC. Its protein is CASSQGTSGVYEQYF.

The chain is built from TRBV11-2 and TRBJ1-4; D perhaps matches TRBD1 (5 bases). V dropped 0 bases and J dropped 5 bases, with 13 bases sitting between them. This CDR3 is built from 16 residues. CDR1 SGHAT and CDR2 FQNNGV come from the germline V gene. The CDR3 sequence is CASSLDSGFSNEKLFF. CDR3 nucleotide sequence: TGTGCCAGCAGCTTAGACTCAGGGTTCTCAAATGAAAAACTGTTTTTT.

The chain is built from TRBV7-2 and TRBJ1-5; weak D call: TRBD1 (6 bases). Germline V gives CDR1 SGHTA, CDR2 FQGNSA. Trimming removed 1 base from V and 4 bases from J, with 20 bases in between. The CDR3 is 18 residues long. DNA for the CDR3: TGTGCCAGCAGCTTAGTGGGGACACCCAAAGGAGGTAATCAGCCCCAGCATTTT. Its translation: CASSLVGTPKGGNQPQHF.

The genes are TRBV29-1 and TRBJ1-4; 7 nucleotides align to TRBD1. Trimming took 6 bases from V and 2 from J; bases not matched to a gene: 3. Per the germline V gene, CDR1 is SQVTM and CDR2 is ANQGSEA. The CDR3 consists of 13 residues. CDR3 amino acids: CSVGTVTNEKLFF. The DNA of the CDR3 is TGCAGCGTCGGGACAGTTACTAATGAAAAACTGTTTTTT.

This chain uses TRBV29-1 with TRBJ2-1; the match to TRBD2 covers 10 bases. Germline CDR1 reads SQVTM; CDR2 reads ANQGSEA. The CDR3 runs to 14 residues. The V and J ends lost 7 bases and 2 bases, in that order; junction bases with no gene match: 5. CDR3 sequence (DNA): TGCAGCGGGAAGAGCGGGGGGGCCTACAATGAGCAGTTCTTC. Translated: CSGKSGGAYNEQFF.

This clone was observed a single time. The genes are TRBV19 and TRBJ2-2; 13 nucleotides line up with TRBD2. CDR3 size: 17 residues. V was pared by 5 bases and J by 8 bases, with 11 bases of the junction left unmatched. Germline V gene lookup returns CDR1 LNHDA and CDR2 SQIVND (reference sequence). The CDR3 spells CASSGRTSGGRLGELFF. The CDR3 DNA sequence: TGTGCCAGTAGTGGGCGGACTAGCGGGGGCCGACTGGGGGAGCTGTTTTTT.

The V call is TRBV18, the J call TRBJ1-2; D is uncertain. Trimming pared 1 base from V and 6 bases from J, leaving 12 bases between. This CDR3 comprises 14 residues. Germline V lookup: CDR1 KGHSH, CDR2 LQKENI. The CDR3 DNA reads as TGTGCCAGCTCACCACTTTTAGCGACCGATGGCTACACCTTC. As protein: CASSPLLATDGYTF.

CDR3 in amino acids: CASSWGTGSLYGYTF. CDR3 DNA: TGTGCCAGCAGCTGGGGGACAGGTTCACTCTATGGCTACACCTTC. The chain combines TRBV7-2 with TRBJ1-2; the match to TRBD1 covers 8 bases. CDR3 length: 15 residues. V lost 4 bases, J lost 4 bases, and 8 bases stayed unmatched. In germline, CDR1 is SGHTA, CDR2 FQGNSA. The full variable domain, its missing parts supplied by reference TRBV7-2 and TRBJ1-2, is GAGVSQSPSNKVTEKGKDVELRCDPISGHTALYWYRQSLGQGLEFLIYFQGNSAPDKSGLPSDRFSAERTGGSVSTLTIQRTQQEDSAVYLCASSWGTGSLYGYTFGSGTRLTVV.

The CDR3 region has the DNA TGTGCCAGCAGCTTGCAGGTTAGCGGGGGGGCCGCCTACAATGAGCAGTTCTTC. It codes for CASSLQVSGGAAYNEQFF. The rearrangement joins TRBV5-6 to TRBJ2-1, with 11 nucleotides matching TRBD2. Trimming removed 1 base from V and 2 bases from J; junction bases left unmatched: 8. The CDR3 is made up of 18 amino acids. Germline V gives CDR1 SGHDT, CDR2 YYEEEE.

The rearrangement links TRBV14 to TRBJ2-1, with 9 bases lining up with TRBD2. The V gene end was trimmed by 5 bases and the J gene end by 0 bases; junction bases not matched to a gene: 11. The CDR3 totals 18 residues. Germline assignment: CDR1 SGHDN and CDR2 FVKESK. CDR3 DNA sequence: TGTGCCAGCAGCATGATCGAGCGGGGGGTGGGCTCCTACAATGAGCAGTTCTTC. This encodes CASSMIERGVGSYNEQFF.

The rearrangement uses TRBV7-6 and TRBJ2-7, with D possibly TRBD1 on 7 matching bases. The CDR3 is made up of 15 amino acids. With 6 bases removed from V and 7 bases from J, the gap between germline ends came to 22 bases. Germline V lookup: CDR1 SGHVS, CDR2 FNYEAQ. The CDR3 reads CASSFSRGVGEEQYF. The CDR3 DNA reads TGTGCCAGCAGTTTCAGCAGGGGGGTCGGTGAGGAGCAGTACTTC.